The clone carrying this T cell receptor (beta chain) showed up just a few times. TCRdb re-analysed the 5' RACE reads in MiXCR, keeping a single row per CDR3 protein. The table shows approximately 210,000 distinct CDR3 sequences, with 10% to 13% occurring only once. The data derive from a study of T-cell memory formation after mild COVID-19. The specimen was PBMCs or a T cell subset sorted from them (not recorded which). The TCR comes from a man aged 18 to 35 who had mild COVID-19 (a few samples of this study predate the infection). Cell type and time point are not known.

The chain's CDR3 is CASSPPSTPNTEAFF. The CDR3 DNA sequence: TGTGCCAGCTCACCCCCCTCCACGCCAAACACTGAAGCTTTCTTT. This chain joins TRBV18 and TRBJ1-1; D not certain. Germline V gives CDR1 KGHSH, CDR2 LQKENI. This CDR3 contains 15 residues. V was clipped by 3 bases and J by 2 bases, with 13 bases between them.